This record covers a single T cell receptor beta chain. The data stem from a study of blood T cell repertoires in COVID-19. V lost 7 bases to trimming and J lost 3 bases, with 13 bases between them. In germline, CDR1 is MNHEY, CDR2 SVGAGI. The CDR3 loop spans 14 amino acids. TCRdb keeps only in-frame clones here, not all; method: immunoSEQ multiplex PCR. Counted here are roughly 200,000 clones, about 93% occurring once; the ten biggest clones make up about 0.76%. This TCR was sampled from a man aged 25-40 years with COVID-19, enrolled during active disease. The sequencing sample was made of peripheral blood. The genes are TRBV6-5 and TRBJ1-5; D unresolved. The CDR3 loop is CASTHRAFNQPQHF. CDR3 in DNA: TGTGCCAGCACGCACAGAGCCTTCAATCAGCCCCAGCATTTT.